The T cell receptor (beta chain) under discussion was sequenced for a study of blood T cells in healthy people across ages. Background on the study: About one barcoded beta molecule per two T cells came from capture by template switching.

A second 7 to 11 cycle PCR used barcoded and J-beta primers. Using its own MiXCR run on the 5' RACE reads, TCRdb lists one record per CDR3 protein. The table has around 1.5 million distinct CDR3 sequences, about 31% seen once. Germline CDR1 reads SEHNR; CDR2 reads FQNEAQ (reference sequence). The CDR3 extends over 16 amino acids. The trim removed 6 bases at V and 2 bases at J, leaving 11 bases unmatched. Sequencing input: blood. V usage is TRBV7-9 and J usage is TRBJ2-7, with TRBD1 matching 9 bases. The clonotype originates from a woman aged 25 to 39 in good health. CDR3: CASRKPTGGETYEQYF. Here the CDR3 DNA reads TGTGCCAGCAGAAAACCCACAGGGGGCGAAACCTACGAGCAGTACTTC.